Presented here are 24 T cell receptor beta chains from one specimen sequenced in a study of Graves' ophthalmopathy and Graves' hyperthyroidism. Researchers took RNA transcripts and amplified TCR beta CDR3 regions from them. Scientists carried out first-round RT-PCR using HTBI primers and then a second-round multiplex PCR. TCRdb used MiXCR to reprocess the multiplex PCR reads, holding one entry per CDR3 protein. The table includes about 550,000 distinct CDR3 sequences, roughly 39% detected once. Sequenced sample: peripheral blood or thyroid tissue (not recorded which). All receptors derive from an adult man with Graves' hyperthyroidism.

The CDR3 here is CASSQPGQGISYEQYF. CDR3 nucleotides: TGCGCCAGCAGCCAACCCGGACAGGGGATTTCCTACGAGCAGTACTTC. The chain is built from TRBV4-1 and TRBJ2-7; 9 positions agree with TRBD1. CDR1 and CDR2 (germline): MGHRA, YSYEKL. This CDR3 region has 16 residues. The ends lost 2 bases at V and 1 base at J; junction bases unmatched: 6.

This clonotype was detected only a few times. This chain links TRBV27 with TRBJ2-7; TRBD1 is a possible D gene (5 bases). The germline V gene has CDR1 MNHEY and CDR2 SMNVEV (reference sequence). Trimming removed 2 bases from V and 5 bases from J, with 13 bases in between. The CDR3 is made up of 14 amino acids. The CDR3 loop reads CASSLLDSLDEQYF. Written as DNA, the CDR3 is TGTGCCAGCAGTTTACTAGACAGTCTCGACGAGCAGTACTTC.

This clonotype was seen repeatedly, ten times or more. This chain connects TRBV12-3 or TRBV12-4 to TRBJ1-1; 8 bases are shared with TRBD1. V lost 3 bases and J lost 1; bases outside the gene matches: 1. The CDR3 has 14 amino acids. CDR3 nucleotides: TGTGCCAGCAGTTTGGGACAGGAGAACACTGAAGCTTTCTTT. Encoded protein: CASSLGQENTEAFF.

This chain uses TRBV25-1 with TRBJ2-7; D is unclear. This CDR3 region has 12 residues. The V gene lost 10 bases and the J gene lost 3 bases, with 13 bases spanning the gap. The germline CDR1 and CDR2 sequences are MGHDK and SYGVNS. The CDR3 DNA reads as TGTGCCAACAGCCTTAAGGGCTACGAGCAGTACTTC. Translated, it gives CANSLKGYEQYF.

This clonotype has only a few counts. The chain has TRBV28 and TRBJ1-5; 9 positions agree with TRBD1. The trim removed 5 bases at V and 0 bases at J, leaving 8 bases unmatched. The CDR3 loop spans 17 amino acids. From germline, CDR1 is MDHEN and CDR2 SYDVKM. CDR3 amino acids: CASSPNRGLYSNQPQHF. For the CDR3, the DNA is TGTGCCAGCAGTCCCAACAGGGGGCTTTATAGCAATCAGCCCCAGCATTTT. The entire variable domain, with the rest obtained from reference TRBV28 and TRBJ1-5, is as follows: DVKVTQSSRYLVKRTGEKVFLECVQDMDHENMFWYRQDPGLGLRLIYFSYDVKMKEKGDIPEGYSVSREKKERFSLILESASTNQTSMYLCASSPNRGLYSNQPQHFGDGTRLSIL.

The rearrangement links TRBV7-2 to TRBJ2-3; 15 positions agree with TRBD2. Trimming cost V 4 bases and J 6 bases; bases outside gene matches: 8. The CDR3 runs 17 residues. CDR1 and CDR2 from the germline V gene are SGHTA and FQGNSA. The CDR3 nucleotides are TGTGCCAGCAGCTGGGGACTAGCGGGGGGACTAGGCGATACGCAGTATTTT. Translation gives CASSWGLAGGLGDTQYF.

The table lists this clonotype with a few counts. This chain joins TRBV7-6 and TRBJ2-6; 8 bases are a match to TRBD1. V dropped 5 bases and J dropped 1; count of bases not matched to a gene: 13. The CDR3 extends over 19 amino acids. Per the germline V gene, CDR1 is SGHVS and CDR2 is FNYEAQ. CDR3 DNA: TGTGCCAGCAGCCCCGCAGGGGGCACAATGAGGTCTGGGGCCAACGTCCTGACTTTC. Translation: CASSPAGGTMRSGANVLTF.

The gene calls are TRBV7-9 and TRBJ2-7, with TRBD2 identical over 7 bases. Germline-derived CDR1 and CDR2 are SEHNR and FQNEAQ (reference sequence). J gave up 2 bases and V 3 bases, and 16 bases lay outside the gene matches. The CDR3 sequence is 18 residues long. CDR3 sequence (DNA): TGTGCCAGCAGCTTGGCCGCCGGGATCCGCGGGAGCACCTACGAGCAGTACTTC. This sequence encodes CASSLAAGIRGSTYEQYF.

This clonotype was seen only a few times. The chain couples TRBV7-9 to TRBJ2-4; D might be TRBD1 (6 bases). The CDR3 runs to 18 residues. Trimming took off 5 bases at V and 0 bases at J, with 20 bases between the two ends. Germline loops: CDR1 SEHNR, CDR2 FQNEAQ (reference sequence). The CDR3 bases are TGTGCCAGCAGCCAAGATGGGCGGCCAGGGGAAGCCAAAAACATTCAGTACTTC. It encodes CASSQDGRPGEAKNIQYF.

This chain connects TRBV24-1 to TRBJ2-3, with D possibly TRBD1 on 6 matching bases. Between the trimmed V and J ends, which lost 5 bases and 1 base, there was a span of 12 bases. CDR3 length equals 15 residues. Germline V gene lookup returns CDR1 KGHDR and CDR2 SFDVKD. CDR3 DNA: TGTGCCACCAGTGCATTGGGGGCCGGCACAGATACGCAGTATTTT. This encodes CATSALGAGTDTQYF.

This clonotype was observed at least ten times. The rearrangement joins TRBV19 to TRBJ1-2, with 8 positions matching TRBD1. Looked up from germline, CDR1 is LNHDA and CDR2 is SQIVND (reference sequence). Losses at the gene ends were 6 bases for V and 4 bases for J; bases not matched to a gene: 10. The CDR3 is 15 amino acids. CDR3 sequence reads: CASSPSDRASYGYTF. CDR3 DNA sequence: TGTGCCAGTAGCCCCTCGGACAGGGCCAGCTATGGCTACACCTTC. Drawing the rest from reference TRBV19 and TRBJ1-2, the complete variable domain is DGGITQSPKYLFRKEGQNVTLSCEQNLNHDAMYWYRQDPGQGLRLIYYSQIVNDFQKGDIAEGYSVSREKKESFPLTVTSAQKNPTAFYLCASSPSDRASYGYTFGSGTRLTVV.

Regarding this clonotype: A much larger clone lies one base from this, so it may be a read error. Here the CDR3 omits its conserved ending phenylalanine or tryptophan, so a read error is the likely source. This chain links TRBV20-1 with TRBJ2-5; D could derive from TRBD1 or TRBD2 (5 bases each). Germline-derived CDR1 and CDR2 are DFQATT and SNEGSKA (reference sequence). The CDR3 is 14 amino acids. The ends were cut back, 0 bases at V and 0 bases at J, with 8 bases in the middle. CDR3 DNA: TGCAGTGCTAGAGAGGGGACCCACCAAGAGACCCAGTACCTC. Its protein product is CSAREGTHQETQYL.

This chain links TRBV24-1 with TRBJ2-7, with 13 bases that match TRBD2. The J segment lost 5 bases and the V segment lost 1 base, leaving 4 bases of the junction unmatched. This CDR3 is 16 amino acids long. Germline V gene data show CDR1 as KGHDR and CDR2 as SFDVKD. This CDR3 is CATSDFGLAGDDEQYF. CDR3 bases: TGTGCCACCAGTGATTTTGGACTAGCGGGAGACGACGAGCAGTACTTC.

The CDR3 is CASSLFDLGGRETQYF. The CDR3 DNA is TGTGCCAGCAGTTTATTCGACCTAGGAGGAAGGGAGACCCAGTACTTC. The chain has TRBV12-3 or TRBV12-4 and TRBJ2-5; possibly TRBD2 for D (5 bases). The CDR3 covers 16 residues. With 2 bases removed from V and 5 bases from J, the gap between germline ends came to 18 bases.

The chain couples TRBV6-5 to TRBJ1-5; 7 nucleotides align to TRBD1. Germline CDR1 is MNHEY and CDR2 is SVGAGI. Trimming took 6 bases from V and 1 from J; bases not matched to a gene: 3. The CDR3 covers 14 residues. The CDR3 nucleotides are TGTGCCAGCAGGAAGACAGGGAGCAATCAGCCCCAGCATTTT. This encodes CASRKTGSNQPQHF.

This clonotype was counted only a few times. The chain recombines TRBV5-1 with TRBJ2-6, with D possibly called TRBD1 or TRBD2 (5 bases each). Trimming pared 6 bases from V and 4 bases from J, leaving 17 bases between. Looked up from germline, CDR1 is SGHRS and CDR2 is YFSETQ. This CDR3 has 16 amino acids. The CDR3 bases are TGCGCCAGCACCTGGGACGAGCCTGGGGGGGCCAACGTCCTGACTTTC. It is translated as CASTWDEPGGANVLTF.

The chain recombines TRBV7-2 with TRBJ2-7; 7 bases align to TRBD2. The V gene's germline CDR1 is SGHTA and CDR2 FQGNSA. The CDR3 contains 12 residues. V lost 4 bases to trimming and J lost 7 bases; unmatched junction nucleotides: 4. The CDR3 spells CASSWSSGEQYF. The CDR3 DNA is TGTGCCAGCAGCTGGTCTAGCGGTGAGCAGTACTTC.

Worth noting for this clonotype: This may arise from a read error, as a much more abundant clone is one base away. This chain uses TRBV6-1 with TRBJ1-1, with 11 bases lining up with TRBD1. Germline lookup yields CDR1 MNHNS and CDR2 SASEGT. This CDR3 has 17 residues. The CDR3 DNA reads as TGTGCCAGCAGTAACCGAGGACAGGGGGCTAGGGGCACTGAAGCTTCCTTT. The encoded protein is CASSNRGQGARGTEASF.

Only a few counts were recorded for this clonotype. This rearrangement joins TRBV15 to TRBJ2-1, with D possibly TRBD2 on 5 matching bases. Germline V gene data show CDR1 as LNHNV and CDR2 as YYDKDF (reference sequence). The CDR3 spans 15 residues. Trimming pared 1 base from V and 0 bases from J, leaving 7 bases between. CDR3 amino acids: CATSRARDSYNEQFF. CDR3 bases: TGTGCCACCAGCAGAGCGAGGGACTCCTACAATGAGCAGTTCTTC.

Many counts were recorded for this clonotype. The chain joins TRBV20-1 to TRBJ2-7; 11 bases map to TRBD2. The germline CDR1 and CDR2 sequences are DFQATT and SNEGSKA (reference sequence). The CDR3 is 15 residues long. J lost 3 bases, V lost 2 bases, and 6 bases had no gene match. This CDR3 is CSARHLAGGYYEQYF. CDR3 DNA sequence: TGCAGTGCTAGACACCTAGCGGGAGGCTACTACGAGCAGTACTTC.

This clonotype was counted many times. The V call is TRBV29-1, the J call TRBJ2-6; tentative D call: TRBD1 (5 bases). The CDR3 is 14 amino acids. Trimming removed 2 bases from V and 4 bases from J, with 9 bases in between. CDR1 is SQVTM and CDR2 is ANQGSEA in the germline V gene. CDR3 in DNA: TGCAGCGTTGAAACAGGCCGCGGGGCCAACGTCCTGACTTTC. Amino acids: CSVETGRGANVLTF.

V gene TRBV7-6 combines with J gene TRBJ1-3, with 9 bases aligning to TRBD1. Per the germline V gene, CDR1 is SGHVS and CDR2 is FNYEAQ. This CDR3 comprises 16 residues. V lost 5 bases to trimming and J lost 1 base; unmatched junction nucleotides: 6. This CDR3 reads CASSPAGTGSGNTIYF. Written as DNA, the CDR3 is TGTGCCAGCAGCCCCGCCGGGACAGGGTCTGGAAACACCATATATTTT.

In its sample, this clonotype was seen a few times. This sequence joins TRBV5-1 and TRBJ2-2; TRBD2 might be the D (5 bases). The germline CDR1 and CDR2 sequences are SGHRS and YFSETQ. Trimming shortened V by 1 base and J by 7 bases, and 11 bases separated the two germline ends. CDR3 length: 14 amino acids. In DNA, the CDR3 is TGCGCCAGCAGCTTGTTCCGGGGTGGCGGGGAGCTGTTTTTT. It yields the protein CASSLFRGGGELFF.

The J gene is TRBJ2-1, the V gene TRBV29-1, with D possibly being TRBD1 (5 bases). The CDR3 runs to 12 residues. Germline V gene lookup returns CDR1 SQVTM and CDR2 ANQGSEA. V was cut by 4 bases and J by 8 bases, with 12 bases left in between. The CDR3 reads CSVGAGMDEQFF. The CDR3 nucleotides read TGCAGCGTTGGGGCAGGGATGGATGAGCAGTTCTTC.